A single sample is the source of the 22 T cell receptor beta chains below, sequenced in a study of blood T cell repertoires in COVID-19. Repertoires were generated with immunoSEQ multiplex PCR, while TCRdb's copy carries only in-frame clones and drops some. The sample records 150,000 to 200,000 clones, over 80% being singletons. Sequencing was carried out using PBMCs or T cells enriched from blood (not recorded which). These TCRs come from a young woman who had been exposed to COVID-19.

This clone has a handful of counts. This chain links TRBV4-1 with TRBJ2-2; weak D call: TRBD2 (5 bases). Germline V gene lookup returns CDR1 MGHRA and CDR2 YSYEKL. CDR3 length: 14 amino acids. V was shortened by 4 bases and J by 7 bases, with 13 bases between the two germline ends. The CDR3 sequence is CASSPTDFFGELFF. CDR3 bases: TGCGCCAGCAGCCCGACGGACTTTTTCGGGGAGCTGTTTTTT.

The chain carries TRBV9 and TRBJ2-1; 10 nucleotides match TRBD1. V lost 0 bases to trimming and J lost 3 bases; unmatched junction nucleotides: 3. CDR3 size: 16 residues. CDR1 and CDR2 (germline): SGDLS, YYNGEE. CDR3 sequence reads: CASSVGTGGVYNEQFF. The CDR3 region has the DNA TGTGCCAGCAGCGTAGGGACAGGGGGTGTCTACAATGAGCAGTTCTTC.

This clone was recorded a few times. The chain has TRBV6-5 and TRBJ2-7; D gene unclear. V gave up 0 bases and J gave up 4 bases, with 7 bases separating them. The CDR3 runs 13 residues. Germline CDR1 MNHEY, CDR2 SVGAGI. The CDR3 DNA reads TGTGCCAGCAGTTACTCGAGTTCATACGAGCAGTACTTC. This sequence encodes CASSYSSSYEQYF.

The sample holds one count of this clone. This chain joins TRBV5-5 and TRBJ1-1; D unresolved. Germline V lookup: CDR1 SGHKS, CDR2 YYEKEE (reference sequence). Trimming left V 0 bases short and J 2 bases short, with 5 bases between. This CDR3 has 13 amino acids. DNA of the CDR3: TGTGCCAGCAGCTTGGAAGCCAACACTGAAGCTTTCTTT. Translating it yields CASSLEANTEAFF.

J is TRBJ2-5 and V is TRBV11-2; the D gene is possibly TRBD2 (7 bases). Trimming removed 1 base from V and 0 bases from J, with 9 bases in between. CDR1 is SGHAT and CDR2 is FQNNGV in the germline V gene. CDR3 size: 15 residues. CDR3 in amino acids: CASSLGGGYQETQYF. CDR3 nucleotide sequence: TGTGCCAGCAGCTTAGGGGGGGGCTACCAAGAGACCCAGTACTTC.

The chain couples TRBV6-5 to TRBJ2-7; TRBD1 matches at 7 bases. V was pared by 2 bases and J by 3 bases, with 10 bases of the junction left unmatched. CDR1 and CDR2 from the germline V gene are MNHEY and SVGAGI. This CDR3 is 16 amino acids long. As DNA, the CDR3 is TGTGCCAGCAGTTACAACTCCGGGGACAGAATCTACGAGCAGTACTTC. This encodes CASSYNSGDRIYEQYF.

The table lists this clone with a few counts. The chain is built from TRBV10-2 and TRBJ2-7; a weak D match, TRBD1 (5 bases). V shed 3 bases and J shed 5 bases, with 14 bases lying between them. Germline assignment: CDR1 WSHSY and CDR2 SAAADI. The CDR3 totals 14 residues. The CDR3 sequence: CASSDRRVMDEQYF. CDR3 bases: TGCGCCAGCAGTGACCGCAGGGTGATGGACGAGCAGTACTTC.

This clone was seen more than once but under ten times. This CDR3 is also generated by other DNA sequences in the sample. The rearrangement uses TRBV4-1 and TRBJ2-2, with 10 bases fitting TRBD2. V shed 1 base and J 4 bases; nucleotides not matched to a gene: 9. The germline V gene encodes CDR1 MGHRA and CDR2 YSYEKL. The CDR3 extends over 18 amino acids. DNA of the CDR3: TGCGCCAGCAGCCAAGGGGGGCTAGCGGGGGTTGGCACCGGGGAGCTGTTTTTT. This translates into CASSQGGLAGVGTGELFF.

The J gene is TRBJ2-1, the V gene TRBV10-2, with a possible D match to TRBD2 (6 bases). Per the germline V gene, CDR1 is WSHSY and CDR2 is SAAADI. The length of the CDR3 is 15 residues. The V end was cut by 4 bases, the J end by 5 bases, with 15 bases between. CDR3 nucleotide sequence: TGCGCCAGCAGTGGGCGGGGAGACGTCAACAATGAGCAGTTCTTC. Translating it yields CASSGRGDVNNEQFF.

This clone was seen a few times. V and J are TRBV3-1 (or the pseudogene TRBV3-2) and TRBJ1-1; D is possibly TRBD1 (5 bases). V gave up 4 bases and J gave up 1 base, with 10 bases separating them. Germline V lookup: CDR1 LGHDT, CDR2 YNNKEL (reference sequence). The CDR3 sequence is 14 residues long. Here the CDR3 reads CASSPRRENTEAFF. The DNA of the CDR3 is TGTGCCAGCAGCCCCCGCAGGGAGAACACTGAAGCTTTCTTT.

The DNA for the CDR3 is TGTGCCAGCAGTGAACCGGCGGGGGGGGGCACTGAAGCTTTCTTT. Its translation is CASSEPAGGGTEAFF. The rearrangement uses TRBV25-1 and TRBJ1-1, with D possibly matching TRBD1 (5 bases). This CDR3 is built from 15 residues. Trimming left V 2 bases short and J 4 bases short, with 14 bases between. CDR1 and CDR2 (germline): MGHDK, SYGVNS.

This sequence joins TRBV6-5 and TRBJ2-7; 8 bases align to TRBD2. V gave up 6 bases and J gave up 0 bases; unmatched junction bases: 4. Germline CDR1 and CDR2: MNHEY and SVGAGI. The CDR3 has 14 amino acids. This chain's CDR3 is CASSPGLGSYEQYF. In DNA, the CDR3 is TGTGCCAGCAGCCCGGGACTAGGCTCCTACGAGCAGTACTTC.

This chain uses TRBV4-1 with TRBJ2-1; 9 bases align to TRBD1. V was clipped by 3 bases and J by 4 bases; unmatched bases: 10. CDR1 is MGHRA and CDR2 is YSYEKL in the germline V gene. This CDR3 comprises 17 residues. In nucleotides, the CDR3 is TGCGCCAGCAGCCAGTCTACAGGGGGCGACGTTTACAATGAGCAGTTCTTC. Translated: CASSQSTGGDVYNEQFF.

J is TRBJ1-1 and V is TRBV3-1 (or the pseudogene TRBV3-2), with unresolved D. The V end was cut by 4 bases, the J end by 5 bases, with 8 bases between. Germline assignment: CDR1 LGHDT and CDR2 YNNKEL (reference sequence). This CDR3 spans 12 amino acids. The CDR3 region is CASSLTGTEAFF. Here the CDR3 DNA reads TGTGCCAGCAGCCTAACGGGGACTGAAGCTTTCTTT.

In this sample, this clone turned up a few times. The rearrangement uses TRBV6-4 and TRBJ2-3; 9 nucleotides match TRBD2. J lost 1 base, V lost 4 bases, and 0 bases had no gene match. Germline V CDR1 and CDR2: MRHNA, SNTAGT. The CDR3 extends over 14 amino acids. The CDR3 here is CASSGTSGTDTQYF. In nucleotides, the CDR3 is TGTGCCAGCAGTGGGACTAGCGGCACAGATACGCAGTATTTT.

V usage is TRBV27 and J usage is TRBJ1-2, with 12 bases lining up with TRBD1. The trim removed 5 bases at V and 0 bases at J, leaving 10 bases unmatched. Germline V gives CDR1 MNHEY, CDR2 SMNVEV (reference sequence). The CDR3 totals 18 residues. The chain's CDR3 is CASSTDTGQGASNYGYTF. In DNA, the CDR3 is TGTGCCAGCAGTACAGACACGGGACAGGGGGCCTCTAACTATGGCTACACCTTC.

As concerns this clone: Compared with germline, one end of the junction differs, possibly owing to a read error. The chain recombines TRBV2 with TRBJ1-6, with a tentative D call TRBD1 (5 bases). The CDR3 spans 15 residues. Per the germline V gene, CDR1 is SNHLY and CDR2 is FYNNEI. The CDR3 sequence: CASRGGTVDDSPPHF. In nucleotides, the CDR3 is TGTGCCAGCAGGGGCGGGACCGTAGACGATTCACCCCCCCACTTT.

CDR3 loop: CASSVVGGDYEQYF. The CDR3 region has the DNA TGCGCCAGCAGTGTCGTCGGGGGAGACTACGAGCAGTACTTC. The chain combines TRBV5-1 with TRBJ2-7; D might be TRBD2 (6 bases). The V gene lost 5 bases and the J gene lost 3 bases, with 15 bases spanning the gap. This CDR3 region has 14 residues. The germline V gene has CDR1 SGHRS and CDR2 YFSETQ.

This clone was detected once. The J gene is TRBJ2-1, the V gene TRBV3-1 (or the pseudogene TRBV3-2), with 11 nucleotides matching TRBD2. J lost 2 bases, V lost 1 base, and 4 bases had no gene match. Germline V CDR1 and CDR2: LGHDT, YNNKEL (reference sequence). This CDR3 is built from 17 residues. The CDR3 sequence is CASSQVRLAGTYNEQFF. Here the CDR3 DNA reads TGTGCCAGCAGCCAAGTAAGACTAGCGGGGACCTACAATGAGCAGTTCTTC.

This clone has a single count. The genes are TRBV9 and TRBJ2-1; D not resolved. Germline V gives CDR1 SGDLS, CDR2 YYNGEE. With 1 base removed from V and 10 bases from J, the gap between germline ends came to 9 bases. This CDR3 contains 12 residues. The CDR3: CASSVRANEQFF. The CDR3, as DNA: TGTGCCAGCAGCGTACGCGCCAACGAGCAGTTCTTC. Variable domain in full (rest from reference TRBV9 and TRBJ2-1): DSGVTQTPKHLITATGQRVTLRCSPRSGDLSVYWYQQSLDQGLQFLIQYYNGEERAKGNILERFSAQQFPDLHSELNLSSLELGDSALYFCASSVRANEQFFGPGTRLTVL.

The chain combines TRBV19 with TRBJ2-1; D not resolved. V lost 6 bases to trimming and J lost 0 bases, with 9 bases between them. The CDR3 loop spans 14 amino acids. Germline CDR1 is LNHDA and CDR2 is SQIVND (reference sequence). CDR3 sequence (DNA): TGTGCCAGTAGCACAGAAAACTCCTACAATGAGCAGTTCTTC. Translation: CASSTENSYNEQFF.

The V gene is TRBV11-3, the J gene TRBJ2-1; weak D call: TRBD2 (6 bases). CDR1 and CDR2 (germline): SGHNT, YENEEA. V was shortened by 0 bases and J by 0 bases, with 6 bases between the two germline ends. The CDR3 extends over 15 amino acids. For the CDR3, the DNA is TGTGCCAGCAGCTTAGAGACTAGCTCCTACAATGAGCAGTTCTTC. This gives the protein CASSLETSSYNEQFF.